This T cell receptor beta chain was recorded in a study of siplizumab effects on memory and regulatory T cells. Findings of the study overall: Left unconfirmed was the suppressive function of proliferating Tregs from siplizumab cultures. Both greater diversity than memory cells and a major contribution to the alloresponse seemed to characterize naive T cells.

Of note for this clone: Its cognate antigen is unknown.

V was shortened by 8 bases and J by 0 bases, with 11 bases between the two germline ends. The CDR3 has 14 amino acids. CDR1 is MNHNS, CDR2 SASEGT, per germline. Only in-frame clones appear in the TCRdb table, and some are missing; sequencing was by immunoSEQ multiplex PCR. The data contain some 99,000 clones, about 91% of them seen just once; the ten biggest clones take up about 0.78%. Sequencing was done on a sample of Tregs sorted from blood. V and J are TRBV6-1 and TRBJ1-3; tentatively, D is TRBD1 (5 bases). This clonotype was obtained from a human donor in good health. CDR3 protein: CASDPGLSGNTIYF. CDR3 coding DNA: TGTGCCAGCGACCCAGGGCTCTCTGGAAACACCATATATTTT.